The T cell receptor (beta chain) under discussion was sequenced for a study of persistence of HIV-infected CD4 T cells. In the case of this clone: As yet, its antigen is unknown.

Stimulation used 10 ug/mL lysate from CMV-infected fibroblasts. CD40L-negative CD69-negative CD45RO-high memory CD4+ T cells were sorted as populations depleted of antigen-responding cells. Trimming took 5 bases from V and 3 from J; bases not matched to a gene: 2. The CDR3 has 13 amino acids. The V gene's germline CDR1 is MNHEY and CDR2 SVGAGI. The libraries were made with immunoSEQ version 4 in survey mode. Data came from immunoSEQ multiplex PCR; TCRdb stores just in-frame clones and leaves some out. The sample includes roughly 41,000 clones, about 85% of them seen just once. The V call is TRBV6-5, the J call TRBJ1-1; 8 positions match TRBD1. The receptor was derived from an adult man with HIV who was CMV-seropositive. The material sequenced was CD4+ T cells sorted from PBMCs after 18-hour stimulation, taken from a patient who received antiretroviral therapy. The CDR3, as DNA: TGTGCCAGCAGTCGGACAGGGCACACTGAAGCTTTCTTT. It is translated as CASSRTGHTEAFF.